Shown below are 19 T cell receptor beta chains from a single sample sequenced in a study of CXCR3-negative and CXCR3-positive naive CD8 T cells. Researchers prepared the TRB cDNA libraries using 5' RACE with UMI labels. TCRdb reprocessed the 5' RACE reads, with one entry per CDR3 protein and no DNA. In total, the table holds about 56,000 distinct CDR3 sequences. The sequenced material came from memory CD8+ T cells from blood. These receptors were obtained from a human donor in good health. Some clones in this sample may be carry-over from other donors' samples.

This CDR3 reads CASSFNRGLYEQYF. The V and J genes are TRBV28 and TRBJ2-7. Germline CDR1 reads MDHEN; CDR2 reads SYDVKM. The CDR3 is 14 amino acids.

The rearrangement links TRBV29-1 to TRBJ1-2. The germline V gene encodes CDR1 SQVTM and CDR2 ANQGSEA. The CDR3 loop spans 11 amino acids. The chain's CDR3 is CSVASDYGYTF.

The chain has TRBV7-2 and TRBJ2-5; TCRdb picks TRBD1, but there is no DNA to check that call. This CDR3 region has 16 residues. CDR1 and CDR2 from the germline V gene are SGHTA and FQGNSA. This CDR3 reads CASSFLGGLPQETQYF.

The chain uses TRBV5-1 and TRBJ2-1; TCRdb picks TRBD1, but there is no DNA to check that call. The length of the CDR3 is 18 residues. Looked up from germline, CDR1 is SGHRS and CDR2 is YFSETQ. This CDR3 is CASSGEWGGGASYNEQFF.

The V call is TRBV29-1, the J call TRBJ2-1; TCRdb outputs TRBD1, but without DNA this stays unchecked. The CDR3 runs 13 residues. Germline V gene data show CDR1 as SQVTM and CDR2 as ANQGSEA. The CDR3 sequence is CSVPGQGWGEQFF.

The chain employs TRBV27 and TRBJ2-2. This CDR3 has 12 amino acids. The germline CDR1 and CDR2 sequences are MNHEY and SMNVEV (reference sequence). This CDR3 is CASKLAPGELFF.

The rearrangement joins TRBV30 to TRBJ2-1; TCRdb names TRBD1, which stays unverified in the absence of DNA. The CDR3 spans 16 residues. In germline, CDR1 is GTSNPN, CDR2 SVGIG (reference sequence). The CDR3 loop is CAWTSTGKFTLWEQFF.

J is TRBJ2-1 and V is TRBV25-1; TCRdb picks TRBD1, but there is no DNA to check that call. Germline-derived CDR1 and CDR2 are MGHDK and SYGVNS. CDR3 length: 16 residues. CDR3 in amino acids: CASSETWDREYNEQFF. Combining the CDR3 with reference TRBV25-1 and TRBJ2-1 gives the whole variable domain EADIYQTPRYLVIGTGKKITLECSQTMGHDKMYWYQQDPGMELHLIHYSYGVNSTEKGDLSSESTVSRIRTEHFPLTLESARPSHTSQYLCASSETWDREYNEQFFGPGTRLTVL.

The CDR3 region is CASSQGTGTQSGYEQYF. J is TRBJ2-7 and V is TRBV4-3; the TCRdb call, TRBD1, lacks DNA for checking. The CDR3 totals 17 residues. CDR1 and CDR2 (germline): LGHNA, YSLEER.

CDR3 residues: CASSLEAGGDYNEQFF. The genes are TRBV11-2 and TRBJ2-1; TCRdb's D call, TRBD1, is unchecked because there is no DNA. This CDR3 contains 16 residues. The germline V gene has CDR1 SGHAT and CDR2 FQNNGV.

The chain employs TRBV6-2 or TRBV6-3 and TRBJ2-5; with no DNA, the TCRdb D assignment of TRBD1 cannot be verified. The CDR3 consists of 14 residues. Germline CDR1 MNHEY, CDR2 SVGEGT. CDR3 sequence: CASSPGQEFETQYF.

The chain recombines TRBV30 with TRBJ1-2; TCRdb proposes TRBD1, but this gene call is untestable without DNA. This CDR3 comprises 13 residues. The germline CDR1 and CDR2 sequences are GTSNPN and SVGIG (reference sequence). CDR3 loop: CAHDTGNLYGYTF.

This rearrangement joins TRBV28 to TRBJ2-3; TCRdb's D call of TRBD2 is untestable without DNA. The CDR3 loop spans 14 amino acids. Germline V CDR1 and CDR2: MDHEN, SYDVKM. This chain's CDR3 is CASRSGTHTDTQYF.

The chain is built from TRBV19 and TRBJ2-1; TCRdb lists TRBD2, though no DNA is available to test this call. The germline CDR1 and CDR2 sequences are LNHDA and SQIVND (reference sequence). The CDR3 length is 16 residues. The chain's CDR3 is CASSIGLAPMGNEQFF.

The chain carries TRBV6-6 and TRBJ2-1; TCRdb designates TRBD2, a call that cannot be tested without DNA. Germline lookup yields CDR1 MNHNY and CDR2 SVGAGI (reference sequence). CDR3 length: 17 residues. CDR3 sequence reads: CASSYSFLAGGPSEQFF.

The V and J genes are TRBV29-1 and TRBJ2-2; TCRdb's assignment of TRBD1 cannot be checked, as there is no DNA. The CDR3 runs 20 residues. Germline V lookup: CDR1 SQVTM, CDR2 ANQGSEA. The chain's CDR3 is CSVETPVGEGTAGPTGELFF.

J is TRBJ1-1 and V is TRBV2; lacking DNA, the TRBD1 call made by TCRdb goes unchecked. This CDR3 comprises 15 residues. Germline V lookup: CDR1 SNHLY, CDR2 FYNNEI. The CDR3 reads CASREGQGMNTEAFF.

J is TRBJ2-3 and V is TRBV29-1. This CDR3 comprises 14 residues. CDR1 is SQVTM, CDR2 ANQGSEA, per germline. This CDR3 reads CSVEANFPADTQYF.

The J gene is TRBJ2-7, the V gene TRBV11-1; the D call from TCRdb, TRBD2, cannot be confirmed without DNA. CDR1 is SGHAT and CDR2 is FQDESV in the germline V gene (reference sequence). The CDR3 loop spans 18 amino acids. CDR3 amino acids: CASSLAGTSGDWAYEQYF. Complete variable domain (other parts from reference TRBV11-1 and TRBJ2-7): EAEVAQSPRYKITEKSQAVAFWCDPISGHATLYWYRQILGQGPELLVQFQDESVVDDSQLPKDRFSAERLKGVDSTLKIQPAELGDSAMYLCASSLAGTSGDWAYEQYFGPGTRLTVT.